These T cell receptor beta chains were read from a single sample in a study of blood T cell repertoires in COVID-19. The table came from immunoSEQ multiplex PCR; TCRdb's copy has only in-frame clones and leaves some out. The table lists 95,000 to 150,000 clones, 70% to 80% of them singletons. The sample comprised peripheral blood. The source of these receptors is a human donor in a cohort sampled during active COVID-19. CDR3s include the opening cysteine and the closing phenylalanine or tryptophan. Each record gives: V gene, J gene, D gene, CDR3 length, clone size, CDR3 protein, CDR3 DNA. A D gene is named only where the DNA matches it firmly. Expanded clones are given a class, and other clones once, few, many or no size at all.

v_call: TRBV6-2/TRBV6-3; j_call: TRBJ2-7; d_call: TRBD2; cdr3_length: 13; clone_size: .; cdr3_aa: CASSGTSSYEQYF; cdr3_nt: TGTGCCAGCAGTGGGACTAGCTCCTACGAGCAGTACTTC
v_call: TRBV4-1; j_call: TRBJ2-7; d_call: .; cdr3_length: 15; clone_size: .; cdr3_aa: CASSLGRDGGYEQYF; cdr3_nt: TGCGCCAGCAGTCTCGGCAGAGACGGAGGTTACGAGCAGTACTTC
v_call: TRBV21-1; j_call: TRBJ2-5; d_call: .; cdr3_length: 16; clone_size: .; cdr3_aa: CASSKYLAGGSGTQYF; cdr3_nt: TGTGCCAGCAGCAAATATTTGGCAGGGGGGAGTGGGACCCAGTACTTC
v_call: TRBV28; j_call: TRBJ1-4; d_call: .; cdr3_length: 12; clone_size: few; cdr3_aa: CASSLSRVKLFF; cdr3_nt: TGTGCCAGCAGTTTGTCCAGGGTAAAACTGTTTTTT
v_call: TRBV10-1; j_call: TRBJ2-7; d_call: TRBD2; cdr3_length: 14; clone_size: .; cdr3_aa: CASSRSGSNDEQYF; cdr3_nt: TGCGCCAGCAGCCGTAGCGGGAGTAACGACGAGCAGTACTTC
v_call: TRBV11-2; j_call: TRBJ1-6; d_call: .; cdr3_length: 17; clone_size: .; cdr3_aa: CASSLWWASSYNSPLHF; cdr3_nt: TGTGCCAGCAGCTTATGGTGGGCGAGCTCCTATAATTCACCCCTCCACTTT
v_call: TRBV28; j_call: TRBJ2-1; d_call: .; cdr3_length: 14; clone_size: .; cdr3_aa: CASSLESSYNEQFF; cdr3_nt: TGTGCCAGCAGTTTAGAGAGCTCCTACAATGAGCAGTTCTTC
v_call: TRBV27; j_call: TRBJ1-2; d_call: TRBD1; cdr3_length: 16; clone_size: .; cdr3_aa: CASSPNPGQGMNGYTF; cdr3_nt: TGTGCCAGCAGTCCAAATCCGGGACAGGGGATGAATGGCTACACCTTC
v_call: TRBV29-1; j_call: TRBJ2-7; d_call: .; cdr3_length: 11; clone_size: once; cdr3_aa: CSVEDLREQYF; cdr3_nt: TGCAGCGTTGAAGATTTGAGGGAGCAGTACTTC
v_call: TRBV5-1; j_call: TRBJ1-2; d_call: .; cdr3_length: 13; clone_size: .; cdr3_aa: CASSLGQLDGYTF; cdr3_nt: TGCGCCAGCAGCTTGGGACAGTTGGATGGCTACACCTTC
v_call: TRBV11-3; j_call: TRBJ2-2; d_call: TRBD2; cdr3_length: 14; clone_size: .; cdr3_aa: CASSGRGVTGELFF; cdr3_nt: TGTGCCAGCAGCGGGCGGGGGGTCACCGGGGAGCTGTTTTTT